The present entry profiles one TCR beta chain with its context. Some clones are missing from TCRdb's copy, which holds only in-frame ones; the method was immunoSEQ multiplex PCR. The top ten hold roughly 0.7% of the sample, which has 450,000 to 600,000 clones, about nine tenths seen once. This sample is drawn from a study of blood T cell repertoires in COVID-19. Study-wide context: From T cells, B-cell-depleted T cells, or PBMCs came the material, which was cDNA or gDNA.

The age range of participants was about 18 to 90 years, with residence in about two dozen US areas. Assignment of participants to cohorts was predicated upon participant-reported clinical history. The CDR3 length is 12 residues. V lost 0 bases and J lost 13; bases outside the gene matches: 3. Germline V CDR1 and CDR2: LNHNV, YYDKDF (reference sequence). The J gene is TRBJ2-1, the V gene TRBV15; TRBD2 agrees at 7 bases. The receptor comes from a woman under 30 who had recovered from COVID-19. The sample comprised PBMCs or T cells enriched from blood (not recorded which). The CDR3 reads CATSRDGGDQFF. CDR3 nucleotide sequence: TGTGCCACCAGCAGAGATGGGGGGGATCAGTTCTTC. Drawing the rest from reference TRBV15 and TRBJ2-1, the complete variable domain is DAMVIQNPRYQVTQFGKPVTLSCSQTLNHNVMYWYQQKSSQAPKLLFHYYDKDFNNEADTPDNFQSRRPNTSFCFLDIRSPGLGDTAMYLCATSRDGGDQFFGPGTRLTVL.